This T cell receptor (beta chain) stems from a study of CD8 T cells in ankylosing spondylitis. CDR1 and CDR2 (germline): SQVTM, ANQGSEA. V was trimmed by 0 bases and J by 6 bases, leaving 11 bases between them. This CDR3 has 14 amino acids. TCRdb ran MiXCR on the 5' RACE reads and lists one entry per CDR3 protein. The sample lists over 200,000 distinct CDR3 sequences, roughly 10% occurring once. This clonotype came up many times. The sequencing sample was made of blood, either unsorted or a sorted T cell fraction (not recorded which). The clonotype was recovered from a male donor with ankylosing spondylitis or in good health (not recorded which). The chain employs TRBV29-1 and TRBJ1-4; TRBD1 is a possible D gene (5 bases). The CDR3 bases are TGCAGCGTTGAAGAAGGGACGTCGGATGAAAAACTGTTTTTT. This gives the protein CSVEEGTSDEKLFF.